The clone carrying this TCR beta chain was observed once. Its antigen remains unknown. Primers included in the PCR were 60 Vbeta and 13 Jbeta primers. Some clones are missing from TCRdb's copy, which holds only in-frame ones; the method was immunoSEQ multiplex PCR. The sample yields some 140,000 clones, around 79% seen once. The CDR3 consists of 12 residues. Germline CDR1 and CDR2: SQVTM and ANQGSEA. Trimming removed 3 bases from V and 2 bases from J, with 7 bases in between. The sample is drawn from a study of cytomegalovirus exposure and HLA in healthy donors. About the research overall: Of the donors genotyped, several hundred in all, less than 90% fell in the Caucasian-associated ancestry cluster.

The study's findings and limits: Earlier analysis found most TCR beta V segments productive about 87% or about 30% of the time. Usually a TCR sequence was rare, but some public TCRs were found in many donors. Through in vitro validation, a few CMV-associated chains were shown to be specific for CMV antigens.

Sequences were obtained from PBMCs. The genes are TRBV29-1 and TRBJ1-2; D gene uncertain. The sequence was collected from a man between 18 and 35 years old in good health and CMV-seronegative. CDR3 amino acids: CSVEGENYGYTF. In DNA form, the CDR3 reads TGCAGCGTTGAGGGAGAGAACTATGGCTACACCTTC.